Below are 14 T cell receptor beta chains sequenced from a single sample in a study of response to subunit inactivated influenza vaccine. One entry per CDR3 protein results from TCRdb running MiXCR on the RT-PCR reads. The table lists hundreds of thousands of distinct CDR3 sequences, 14% of them singletons. The material was PBMCs from blood, obtained roughly 15 days before vaccination. The receptor source for this set is a man aged 45-65 years who received an inactivated influenza vaccine.

The sample holds a few counts of this clonotype. The rearrangement joins TRBV12-3 or TRBV12-4 to TRBJ1-3; D is uncertain. CDR3 length: 15 residues. The V and J ends lost 6 bases and 0 bases respectively, with 12 bases between them. DNA of the CDR3: TGTGCCAGCAGCCCAGCACTACCCTCTGGAAACACCATATATTTT. Its translation is CASSPALPSGNTIYF.

The gene calls are TRBV7-2 and TRBJ2-3; tentatively, D is TRBD2 (6 bases). V was cut by 5 bases and J by 4 bases, with 22 bases left in between. The CDR3 extends over 17 amino acids. Germline CDR1 reads SGHTA; CDR2 reads FQGNSA. The CDR3 bases are TGTGCCAGCAGCCAAGTGCCTAGCGTGATGGTCCCAGATACGCAGTATTTT. Translation gives CASSQVPSVMVPDTQYF.

This chain links TRBV29-1 with TRBJ2-2, with 10 bases that match TRBD2. In germline, CDR1 is SQVTM, CDR2 ANQGSEA. This CDR3 is 15 amino acids long. The junction had 6 bases not matched to a gene; V was cut back by 4 bases and J by 4 bases. The CDR3 reads CSVVPSGSLTGELFF. The CDR3 DNA reads as TGCAGCGTTGTACCTAGCGGGAGTCTCACCGGGGAGCTGTTTTTT.

The chain has TRBV24-1 and TRBJ2-3; 10 bases line up with TRBD2. The CDR3 is 16 residues long. After removal of 3 bases from V and 6 bases from J, the junction contained 8 bases not matched to a gene. CDR1 and CDR2 from the germline V gene are KGHDR and SFDVKD. CDR3 in amino acids: CATSDPQRGGRDTQYF. In nucleotides, the CDR3 is TGTGCCACCAGTGATCCCCAGCGGGGGGGCAGGGATACGCAGTATTTT.

This clonotype has more than one count but fewer than ten. This chain links TRBV6-4 with TRBJ1-2, with TRBD1 matching 9 bases. The CDR3 runs to 14 residues. CDR1 and CDR2 from the germline V gene are MRHNA and SNTAGT. With 6 bases clipped from V and 8 bases from J, the junction kept 10 bases outside the gene matches. CDR3 sequence reads: CASSALDRGKGYTF. CDR3 nucleotides: TGTGCCAGCAGCGCGCTGGACAGGGGAAAAGGCTACACCTTC.

The rearrangement uses TRBV28 and TRBJ2-1; unclear D gene. There are 14 residues in the CDR3. The V gene's germline CDR1 is MDHEN and CDR2 SYDVKM. The ends were cut back, 5 bases at V and 1 base at J, with 9 bases in the middle. Written as DNA, the CDR3 is TGTGCCAGCAGTAAGGCGGTTTCCTACAATGAGCAGTTCTTC. Amino acid sequence: CASSKAVSYNEQFF.

The chain couples TRBV4-2 to TRBJ2-1, with 9 bases aligning to TRBD2. This CDR3 is built from 16 residues. Per the germline V gene, CDR1 is LGHNA and CDR2 is YNFKEQ. V lost 0 bases and J lost 4; bases outside the gene matches: 4. For the CDR3, the DNA is TGTGCCAGCAGCCAAGAAGATGCGGGAGGGTACAATGAGCAGTTCTTC. Its translation: CASSQEDAGGYNEQFF.

This clonotype was counted a few times. The chain joins TRBV28 to TRBJ2-2; 9 nucleotides agree with TRBD2. The CDR3 is made up of 18 amino acids. Germline CDR1 reads MDHEN; CDR2 reads SYDVKM. Trimming cost V 5 bases and J 1 base; bases outside gene matches: 11. The CDR3 here is CASSLRPGLAKNTGELFF. In DNA form, the CDR3 reads TGTGCCAGCAGTCTCCGCCCCGGACTAGCGAAGAACACCGGGGAGCTGTTTTTT. Variable domain in full (rest from reference TRBV28 and TRBJ2-2): DVKVTQSSRYLVKRTGEKVFLECVQDMDHENMFWYRQDPGLGLRLIYFSYDVKMKEKGDIPEGYSVSREKKERFSLILESASTNQTSMYLCASSLRPGLAKNTGELFFGEGSRLTVL.

The chain uses TRBV6-1 and TRBJ2-3; D gene ambiguous. Deletions cut 4 bases from V and 11 bases from J, with 13 bases between. Germline V gene data show CDR1 as MNHNS and CDR2 as SASEGT. The CDR3 totals 12 residues. The CDR3 here is CASSAPSPEQYF. Here the CDR3 DNA reads TGTGCCAGCAGTGCCCCCAGCCCTGAGCAGTATTTT.

The chain uses TRBV12-3 or TRBV12-4 and TRBJ2-1; TRBD2 matches at 8 bases. V dropped 4 bases and J dropped 7; count of bases not matched to a gene: 9. There are 15 residues in the CDR3. The CDR3 DNA sequence: TGTGCCAGCAGTTCGCGAGGGCTAGCGGGTAATGAGCAGTTCTTC. Residues: CASSSRGLAGNEQFF.

The chain joins TRBV7-6 to TRBJ2-3; possible D gene TRBD2, 6 bases. CDR1 and CDR2 (germline): SGHVS, FNYEAQ. Trimming shortened V by 5 bases and J by 5 bases, and 14 bases separated the two germline ends. The CDR3 is 14 residues long. CDR3 residues: CASSGAVRGDTQYF. In nucleotides, the CDR3 is TGTGCCAGCAGCGGAGCGGTGCGGGGAGATACGCAGTATTTT.

This clonotype was detected only a few times. CDR3 sequence reads: CASSSTGPEAFF. The CDR3 bases are TGTGCCAGCTCCTCAACGGGTCCTGAAGCTTTCTTT. V is TRBV18 and J is TRBJ1-1; D gene uncertain. This CDR3 has 12 residues. Trimming took 6 bases from V and 6 from J, leaving 11 bases between them. CDR1 is KGHSH and CDR2 is LQKENI in the germline V gene. Based on the CDR3 plus reference TRBV18 and TRBJ1-1, the full variable domain is NAGVMQNPRHLVRRRGQEARLRCSPMKGHSHVYWYRQLPEEGLKFMVYLQKENIIDESGMPKERFSAEFPKEGPSILRIQQVVRGDSAAYFCASSSTGPEAFFGQGTRLTVV.

The V call is TRBV28, the J call TRBJ1-2, with D possibly TRBD1 on 6 matching bases. This CDR3 has 15 residues. CDR1 and CDR2 (germline): MDHEN, SYDVKM. The V end lost 10 bases, the J end lost 8 bases, and 26 bases lay between the germline ends. The CDR3 protein is CATGDVTGPSFGYTF. The CDR3 nucleotides are TGTGCCACCGGAGACGTGACAGGTCCTTCCTTCGGCTACACCTTC.

The chain is built from TRBV19 and TRBJ2-7; D might be TRBD1 (6 bases). Germline CDR1 reads LNHDA; CDR2 reads SQIVND (reference sequence). The CDR3 is 14 amino acids. With 2 bases removed from V and 3 bases from J, the gap between germline ends came to 11 bases. The CDR3, as DNA: TGTGCCAGTAGTATACAAGGACAGTTCTACGAGCAGTACTTC. Translating it yields CASSIQGQFYEQYF.